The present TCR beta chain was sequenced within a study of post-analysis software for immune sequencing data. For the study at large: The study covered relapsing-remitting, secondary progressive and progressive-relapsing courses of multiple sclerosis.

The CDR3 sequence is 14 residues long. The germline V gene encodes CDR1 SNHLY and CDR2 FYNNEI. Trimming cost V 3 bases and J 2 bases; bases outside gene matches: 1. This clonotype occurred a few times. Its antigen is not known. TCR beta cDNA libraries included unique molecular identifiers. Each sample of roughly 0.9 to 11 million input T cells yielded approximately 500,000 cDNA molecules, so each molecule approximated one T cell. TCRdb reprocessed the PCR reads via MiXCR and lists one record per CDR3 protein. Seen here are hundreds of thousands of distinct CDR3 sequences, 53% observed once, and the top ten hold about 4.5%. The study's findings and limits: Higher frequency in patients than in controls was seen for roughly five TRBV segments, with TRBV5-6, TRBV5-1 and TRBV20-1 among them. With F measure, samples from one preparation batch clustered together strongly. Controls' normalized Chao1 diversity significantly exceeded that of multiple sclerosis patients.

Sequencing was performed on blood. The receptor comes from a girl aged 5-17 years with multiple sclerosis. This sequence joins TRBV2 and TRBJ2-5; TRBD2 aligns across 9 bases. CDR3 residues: CASSDAGGQETQYF. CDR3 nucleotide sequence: TGTGCCAGCAGTGACGCGGGGGGGCAAGAGACCCAGTACTTC.